A single sample is the source of the 18 T cell receptor beta chains below, sequenced in a study of regulatory T cells in long-lasting Graves disease. HTBI primers from iRepertoire and Arm-PCR of CDR3 regions yielded the TCR beta libraries. Using its own MiXCR run on the multiplex PCR reads, TCRdb lists one record per CDR3 protein. The sample has roughly 430,000 distinct CDR3 sequences, approximately 22% seen once; the top ten hold approximately 14%. Regarding time point: persistent/refractory GD, antithyroid drugs over 5 years with positive TRAb. PBMCs were the source of the RNA used for TCR sequencing. The sample in question was peripheral blood mononuclear cells (PBMCs), obtained when the disease was refractory, from a patient treated with antithyroid drugs. The receptors were sampled from a female donor with Graves disease.

This clonotype showed up many times. This chain joins TRBV6-1 and TRBJ2-7, with D hard to call. Trimming removed 3 bases at V and 5 bases at J, with 11 bases between. In germline, CDR1 is MNHNS, CDR2 SASEGT. The CDR3 spans 13 residues. The CDR3 DNA sequence: TGTGCCAGCAGTGAGCGACGGGTCGACGAGCAGTACTTC. Protein: CASSERRVDEQYF.

This clonotype has only a few counts. This chain joins TRBV18 and TRBJ2-5; a possible D gene is TRBD2 (5 bases). The V and J ends lost 6 bases and 3 bases respectively, with 23 bases between them. The CDR3 is 17 amino acids. The germline CDR1 and CDR2 sequences are KGHSH and LQKENI. CDR3 protein: CASSQSRVYLREETQYF. CDR3 coding DNA: TGTGCCAGCTCTCAGAGCAGAGTCTATTTGAGGGAAGAGACCCAGTACTTC. Full variable domain (remainder filled in from reference TRBV18 and TRBJ2-5): NAGVMQNPRHLVRRRGQEARLRCSPMKGHSHVYWYRQLPEEGLKFMVYLQKENIIDESGMPKERFSAEFPKEGPSILRIQQVVRGDSAAYFCASSQSRVYLREETQYFGPGTRLLVL.

At least ten counts were recorded for this clonotype. This chain links TRBV7-8 with TRBJ1-1; D unclear. CDR1 is SGHVS, CDR2 FQNEAQ, per germline. The CDR3 extends over 14 amino acids. The V end lost 6 bases, the J end lost 1 base, and 12 bases lay between the germline ends. CDR3: CASRQRRENTEAFF. CDR3 DNA: TGTGCCAGCAGACAACGACGGGAGAACACTGAAGCTTTCTTT.

This clonotype has at least ten counts. The V and J genes are TRBV25-1 and TRBJ2-2; D is ambiguous. The germline V and J ends were trimmed by 3 bases and 4 bases, with 9 bases remaining between them. Germline V gives CDR1 MGHDK, CDR2 SYGVNS. The CDR3 runs to 14 residues. CDR3 sequence: CASSDVQLTGELFF. Written as DNA, the CDR3 is TGTGCCAGCAGTGATGTTCAGCTCACCGGGGAGCTGTTTTTT.

This clonotype was counted many times. The chain employs TRBV28 and TRBJ2-5, with 10 bases that match TRBD2. The CDR3 contains 16 residues. Germline lookup yields CDR1 MDHEN and CDR2 SYDVKM. With V trimmed by 3 bases and J by 1 base, 5 bases remained unmatched. The CDR3 DNA sequence: TGTGCCAGCAGTTTTCCGGCTAGCGGGAGCCAAGAGACCCAGTACTTC. Translating gives CASSFPASGSQETQYF.

This clonotype was seen a handful of times. The chain links TRBV19 to TRBJ2-7; no reliable D call. CDR1 and CDR2 (germline): LNHDA, SQIVND (reference sequence). This CDR3 has 13 residues. Trimming shortened V by 6 bases and J by 0 bases, and 9 bases separated the two germline ends. CDR3 nucleotide sequence: TGTGCCAGTAGCAAGGACCCCTCCTACGAGCAGTACTTC. Translation gives CASSKDPSYEQYF.

Many counts were recorded for this clonotype. The rearrangement joins TRBV27 to TRBJ2-2; TRBD1 matches 7 bases. The germline V gene encodes CDR1 MNHEY and CDR2 SMNVEV (reference sequence). The CDR3 totals 14 residues. J lost 4 bases, V lost 6 bases, and 5 bases had no gene match. This CDR3 reads CASRRGPSTGELFF. The CDR3, as DNA: TGTGCCAGCAGGAGGGGGCCTAGCACCGGGGAGCTGTTTTTT.

Comment on this clonotype: A single base separates this from a much larger clone, so it may be a read error. V gene TRBV6-1 combines with J gene TRBJ1-5; no firm D call. The CDR3 loop spans 16 amino acids. Germline-derived CDR1 and CDR2 are MNHNS and SASEGT. CDR3 residues: CASGEHGLGTDQPQHF. The CDR3, as DNA: TGTGCCAGCGGTGAACATGGTTTAGGTACGGATCAGCCCCAGCATTTT.

At least ten counts were recorded for this clonotype. V usage is TRBV28 and J usage is TRBJ1-5, with TRBD1 matching 8 bases. This CDR3 region has 15 residues. V shed 5 bases and J 6 bases; nucleotides not matched to a gene: 9. Germline V gene lookup returns CDR1 MDHEN and CDR2 SYDVKM. The CDR3 sequence is CASSPGQGVSQPQHF. DNA of the CDR3: TGTGCCAGCAGTCCCGGACAGGGAGTGAGTCAGCCCCAGCATTTT. Combining the CDR3 with reference TRBV28 and TRBJ1-5 gives the whole variable domain DVKVTQSSRYLVKRTGEKVFLECVQDMDHENMFWYRQDPGLGLRLIYFSYDVKMKEKGDIPEGYSVSREKKERFSLILESASTNQTSMYLCASSPGQGVSQPQHFGDGTRLSIL.

This clonotype was seen a handful of times. The rearrangement uses TRBV6-1 and TRBJ2-7; D is perhaps TRBD2 (5 bases). Trimming took off 8 bases at V and 1 base at J, with 12 bases between the two ends. Per the germline V gene, CDR1 is MNHNS and CDR2 is SASEGT. This CDR3 region has 13 residues. The CDR3: CASGTGMSYEQYF. DNA of the CDR3: TGTGCCAGCGGAACGGGAATGTCCTACGAGCAGTACTTC.

V gene TRBV20-1 combines with J gene TRBJ2-1, with 8 bases fitting TRBD2. This CDR3 region has 15 residues. Trimming cost V 3 bases and J 11 bases; bases outside gene matches: 15. The germline V gene has CDR1 DFQATT and CDR2 SNEGSKA (reference sequence). The CDR3 spells CSASDSPGGLGKQFF. CDR3 coding DNA: TGCAGTGCTAGTGATTCGCCGGGAGGGCTCGGGAAGCAGTTCTTC.

The chain employs TRBV20-1 and TRBJ1-3, with a weak D call TRBD1 (5 bases). V was trimmed by 6 bases and J by 0 bases, leaving 12 bases between them. This CDR3 region has 14 residues. Germline V gene sequence: CDR1 DFQATT, CDR2 SNEGSKA (reference sequence). CDR3 sequence: CSAQDRPSGNTIYF. In DNA form, the CDR3 reads TGCAGTGCACAGGACCGACCCTCTGGAAACACCATATATTTT.

The CDR3 nucleotides are TGTGCCTGCCGCGGGAGGGCCAACACCGGGGAGCTGTTTTTT. It translates to CACRGRANTGELFF. The chain has TRBV30 and TRBJ2-2; 9 bases agree with TRBD2. The trim removed 6 bases at V and 2 bases at J, leaving 4 bases unmatched. The V gene's germline CDR1 is GTSNPN and CDR2 SVGIG (reference sequence). This CDR3 spans 14 amino acids.

The chain has TRBV20-1 and TRBJ1-5; tentatively, D is TRBD1 (5 bases). V lost 2 bases, J lost 5 bases, and 13 bases lay in between. The CDR3 length is 14 residues. The V gene's germline CDR1 is DFQATT and CDR2 SNEGSKA (reference sequence). The CDR3 nucleotides read TGCAGTGCTAGATCGGGGACCGTCGATCAGCCCCAGCATTTT. As protein: CSARSGTVDQPQHF.

The table lists this clonotype with many counts. J is TRBJ1-1 and V is TRBV2; tentatively, D is TRBD1 (5 bases). Trimming took off 8 bases at V and 4 bases at J, with 17 bases between the two ends. The CDR3 loop spans 14 amino acids. The germline V gene encodes CDR1 SNHLY and CDR2 FYNNEI. The CDR3 is CASSPEGLGTEAFF. DNA for the CDR3: TGTGCCAGCTCCCCGGAGGGGCTAGGCACTGAAGCTTTCTTT.

This clonotype was recorded a few times. The chain links TRBV10-3 to TRBJ2-3; D remains ambiguous. V gave up 0 bases and J gave up 4 bases, with 8 bases separating them. Germline V gene sequence: CDR1 ENHRY, CDR2 SYGVKD. The CDR3 consists of 14 residues. The CDR3 loop reads CAISESTPSDTQYF. The CDR3 DNA follows: TGTGCCATCAGTGAGTCGACCCCATCAGATACGCAGTATTTT.

This clonotype was seen repeatedly, ten times or more. V gene TRBV28 combines with J gene TRBJ1-6; D remains ambiguous. The CDR3 totals 14 residues. The germline CDR1 and CDR2 sequences are MDHEN and SYDVKM. V shed 5 bases and J shed 10 bases, with 15 bases lying between them. Here the CDR3 DNA reads TGTGCCAGCAGTCCTCTGACCCCAACCTCACCCCTCCACTTT. Translated: CASSPLTPTSPLHF.

J is TRBJ2-3 and V is TRBV7-2, with 13 bases fitting TRBD2. CDR3 length: 17 amino acids. Germline V gene sequence: CDR1 SGHTA, CDR2 FQGNSA. J gave up 5 bases and V 4 bases, and 9 bases lay outside the gene matches. In nucleotides, the CDR3 is TGTGCCAGCAGCTCCCACGGGGGACTAGCGGGACGAGATACGCAGTATTTT. Amino acids: CASSSHGGLAGRDTQYF.